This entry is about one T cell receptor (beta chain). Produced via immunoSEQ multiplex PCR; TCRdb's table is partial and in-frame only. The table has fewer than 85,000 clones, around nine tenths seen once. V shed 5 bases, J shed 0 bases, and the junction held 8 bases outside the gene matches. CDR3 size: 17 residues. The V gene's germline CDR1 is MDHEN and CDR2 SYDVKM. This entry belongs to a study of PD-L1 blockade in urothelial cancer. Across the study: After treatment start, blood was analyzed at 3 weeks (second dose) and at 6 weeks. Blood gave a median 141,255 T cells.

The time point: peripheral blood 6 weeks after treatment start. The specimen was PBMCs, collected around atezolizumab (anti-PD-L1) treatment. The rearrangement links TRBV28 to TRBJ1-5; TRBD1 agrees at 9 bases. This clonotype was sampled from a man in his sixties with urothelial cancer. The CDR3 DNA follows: TGTGCCAGCAGTACAGGACAGGGGACTTATAGCAATCAGCCCCAGCATTTT. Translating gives CASSTGQGTYSNQPQHF.